These T cell receptor beta chains were read from a single sample in a study of OX40 agonist ivuxolimab in advanced cancers. Clones were read by immunoSEQ multiplex PCR, and TCRdb kept only the in-frame ones, dropping some. The data contain about 75,000 clones, about 88% of them singletons. The starting material was CD4+ or CD8+ T cells sorted from blood, obtained in a trial of the OX40 agonist ivuxolimab. The source of these receptors is an adult with an advanced solid tumor such as melanoma, head and neck, liver or kidney cancer. Both conserved end residues are part of each CDR3. The order of the fields is J gene, clone size, V gene, D gene, CDR3 protein, CDR3 DNA. D genes are given only for firm matches. A clone size is listed for some rows: how often the clone was seen (once, few, many), or a class if it is expanded.

J gene: TRBJ1-5
clone size: NA
V gene: TRBV21-1
D gene: NA
CDR3 protein: CASSKGDRGSNQPQHF
CDR3 DNA: TGTGCCAGCAGCAAAGGGGACAGGGGCAGCAATCAGCCCCAGCATTTT

J gene: TRBJ2-6
clone size: few
V gene: TRBV27
D gene: NA
CDR3 protein: CASSLDSGANVLTF
CDR3 DNA: TGTGCCAGCAGTCTGGACTCTGGGGCCAACGTCCTGACTTTC

J gene: TRBJ2-7
clone size: NA
V gene: TRBV7-7
D gene: TRBD2
CDR3 protein: CASSLLAGESYEQYF
CDR3 DNA: TGTGCCAGCAGCTTACTAGCGGGGGAGTCCTACGAGCAGTACTTC

J gene: TRBJ1-4
clone size: NA
V gene: TRBV6-5
D gene: NA
CDR3 protein: CASVDGTNEKLFF
CDR3 DNA: TGTGCCAGCGTCGACGGTACTAATGAAAAACTGTTTTTT

J gene: TRBJ1-2
clone size: NA
V gene: TRBV19
D gene: NA
CDR3 protein: CASSISTEAGGYTF
CDR3 DNA: TGTGCCAGTAGTATTAGTACAGAGGCCGGCGGCTACACCTTC

J gene: TRBJ2-3
clone size: NA
V gene: TRBV7-2
D gene: TRBD2
CDR3 protein: CASSFSSGASPDTQYF
CDR3 DNA: TGTGCCAGCAGCTTCTCTAGCGGGGCCTCCCCAGATACGCAGTATTTT

J gene: TRBJ2-5
clone size: once
V gene: TRBV5-1
D gene: NA
CDR3 protein: CASSGRAGEETQYF
CDR3 DNA: TGCGCCAGCAGCGGCCGGGCAGGGGAAGAGACCCAGTACTTC

J gene: TRBJ2-7
clone size: NA
V gene: TRBV19
D gene: NA
CDR3 protein: CASSFVGPYYEQYF
CDR3 DNA: TGTGCCAGTAGTTTTGTAGGCCCCTACTACGAGCAGTACTTC

J gene: TRBJ2-5
clone size: NA
V gene: TRBV6-5
D gene: TRBD1
CDR3 protein: CASSYLRTGGGETQYF
CDR3 DNA: TGTGCCAGCAGTTATCTTAGGACAGGGGGCGGGGAGACCCAGTACTTC

J gene: TRBJ1-3
clone size: NA
V gene: TRBV6-1
D gene: NA
CDR3 protein: CASSDVAGGVTIYF
CDR3 DNA: TGTGCCAGCAGTGACGTAGCCGGTGGGGTAACCATATATTTT

J gene: TRBJ1-1
clone size: NA
V gene: TRBV27
D gene: NA
CDR3 protein: CASSPSFRGNTEAFF
CDR3 DNA: TGTGCCAGCAGTCCGTCTTTCCGAGGGAACACTGAAGCTTTCTTT

J gene: TRBJ1-6
clone size: NA
V gene: TRBV5-1
D gene: NA
CDR3 protein: CASSEGTDRSSYNSPLHF
CDR3 DNA: TGCGCCAGCAGTGAAGGGACGGACCGGAGCTCCTATAATTCACCCCTCCACTTT

J gene: TRBJ2-2
clone size: NA
V gene: TRBV4-3
D gene: TRBD2
CDR3 protein: CASSQAGGGGELFF
CDR3 DNA: TGCGCCAGCAGCCAAGCGGGAGGAGGCGGGGAGCTGTTTTTT

J gene: TRBJ2-2
clone size: NA
V gene: TRBV6-1
D gene: TRBD2
CDR3 protein: CASSGTSGGYAGELFF
CDR3 DNA: TGTGCCAGCAGTGGAACTAGCGGGGGATACGCCGGGGAGCTGTTTTTT

J gene: TRBJ1-1
clone size: NA
V gene: TRBV27
D gene: NA
CDR3 protein: CASSPDPLNTEAFF
CDR3 DNA: TGTGCCAGCAGTCCGGACCCCTTGAACACTGAAGCTTTCTTT

J gene: TRBJ2-2
clone size: NA
V gene: TRBV5-5
D gene: NA
CDR3 protein: CASSLGQGTGELFF
CDR3 DNA: TGTGCCAGCAGCTTGGGTCAGGGAACCGGGGAGCTGTTTTTT